This T cell receptor beta chain stems from a study of shared clonotypes between healthy human individuals. With respect to this clone: This sample includes further DNA sequences coding for the same CDR3.

The CDR3 is 14 residues long. From germline, CDR1 is MNHEY and CDR2 SVGAGI. Unmatched junction bases numbered 1, after V lost 2 bases and J lost 1 base. Profiling relied on immunoSEQ multiplex PCR, and the TCRdb table lists in-frame clones only, not all of them. The profile shows 1,500,000 or so clones, roughly 95% of them singletons. The rearrangement joins TRBV6-5 to TRBJ1-1; 7 positions match TRBD1. The clonotype originates from a man in his thirties or forties in good health. Sample: naive CD4+ T cells sorted from blood. The subset here: CD45RA+ positively selected. In nucleotides, the CDR3 is TGTGCCAGCAGTTACCGACAGGGGAACACTGAAGCTTTCTTT. This gives the protein CASSYRQGNTEAFF.